This TCR beta chain was recorded in a study of T cells after yellow fever vaccination. Study details: Fractions with few cells were prepared using SMART-Seq v4 Ultra Low Input.

TCRdb used MiXCR to reprocess the 5' RACE reads, holding one entry per CDR3 protein. The profile shows 450,000 to 650,000 distinct CDR3 sequences, roughly 14% of them singletons. This clonotype occurred many times. The CDR3 runs 12 residues. Trimming stripped 4 bases from V and 3 bases from J, with 7 bases between. The TCR was taken from a man younger than 45 who received the YFV17D yellow fever vaccine. Sequences were derived from PBMCs, sampled on the day of the yellow fever booster vaccination. V usage is TRBV12-3 or TRBV12-4 and J usage is TRBJ2-7, with a tentative D call TRBD2 (6 bases). In DNA, the CDR3 is TGTGCCAGCAGTTGGGACTTCTACGAGCAGTACTTC. Protein sequence: CASSWDFYEQYF.